The rows below give T cell receptor beta chains drawn from one sample of a study of a mutant IDH1 vaccine in newly diagnosed glioma. These TCRs are of unknown antigen specificity. The table came from immunoSEQ multiplex PCR; TCRdb's copy has only in-frame clones and leaves some out. The data show under 50,000 clones, approximately 89% seen once. Sequencing used PBMCs, obtained from a glioma patient whose treatment included an IDH1 peptide vaccine. The receptors here all came from a man between 45 and 60 years old with glioma. Both conserved end residues are part of each CDR3. D genes are given only for firm matches. Clone sizes are given selectively: once, few, many, or a class where the clone is expanded.

j_gene	d_gene	v_gene	abundance	CDR3aa	CDR3nt
TRBJ1-5	TRBD1	TRBV7-6	.	CASSSTGTGNQPQHF	TGTGCCAGCAGCTCGACCGGGACAGGGAATCAGCCCCAGCATTTT
TRBJ2-3	.	TRBV6-1	once	CASSDHQTQYF	TGTGCCAGCAGTGACCACCAAACGCAGTATTTT
TRBJ2-3	.	TRBV5-6	.	CASSLPPGATDTQYF	TGTGCCAGCAGCTTGCCGCCAGGGGCGACAGATACGCAGTATTTT
TRBJ1-1	.	TRBV27	.	CASRSNTEAFF	TGTGCCAGCAGATCGAACACTGAAGCTTTCTTT
TRBJ2-3	TRBD2	TRBV5-1	.	CASSYSGGSADTQYF	TGCGCCAGCAGCTACAGCGGGGGTTCGGCAGATACGCAGTATTTT
TRBJ1-1	.	TRBV10-3	.	CAISESYIGTTEAFF	TGTGCCATCAGTGAGTCGTATATAGGGACCACTGAAGCTTTCTTT
TRBJ1-1	TRBD1	TRBV18	.	CASSQGQGNTEAFF	TGTGCCAGCTCACAAGGACAGGGGAACACTGAAGCTTTCTTT
TRBJ2-1	.	TRBV7-6	.	CASSLFHEQFF	TGTGCCAGCAGCTTATTTCATGAGCAGTTCTTC
TRBJ1-2	TRBD1	TRBV19	.	CASRTDRGRGGYTF	TGTGCCAGTAGAACGGACAGGGGGCGAGGTGGCTACACCTTC
TRBJ2-5	TRBD2	TRBV5-1	.	CASSLGGSGRDQETQYF	TGCGCCAGCAGCTTGGGGGGGTCCGGGAGGGACCAAGAGACCCAGTACTTC
TRBJ2-5	.	TRBV5-1	.	CASSLAEAETQYF	TGCGCCAGCAGCTTGGCTGAGGCGGAGACCCAGTACTTC
TRBJ2-2	.	TRBV23-1	.	CASSQSGRPNTGELFF	TGCGCCAGCAGTCAATCGGGGAGACCGAACACCGGGGAGCTGTTTTTT
TRBJ1-4	.	TRBV18	.	CASSPDATNEKLFF	TGTGCCAGCTCGCCAGACGCAACTAATGAAAAACTGTTTTTT
TRBJ2-5	.	TRBV7-9	.	CASSLIFRGETQYF	TGTGCCAGCAGCTTAATATTCCGGGGAGAGACCCAGTACTTC
TRBJ1-5	.	TRBV11-2	.	CASSLGRQPNQPQHF	TGTGCCAGCAGCTTAGGACGGCAGCCCAATCAGCCCCAGCATTTT
TRBJ1-6	.	TRBV5-4	.	CASSQEIRGPNSPLHF	TGTGCCAGCAGCCAAGAGATCAGGGGACCCAATTCACCCCTCCACTTT
TRBJ2-3	.	TRBV30	once	CAWKREIKADTQYF	TGTGCCTGGAAACGGGAGATAAAAGCAGATACGCAGTATTTT
TRBJ1-5	.	TRBV2	.	CASSEGVQGGQPQHF	TGTGCCAGCAGCGAAGGGGTCCAGGGTGGTCAGCCCCAGCATTTT
TRBJ1-5	.	TRBV27	.	CASSLSVEQPQHF	TGTGCCAGCAGTTTATCGGTGGAACAGCCCCAGCATTTT
TRBJ1-1	.	TRBV18	once	CASSPRDNTEAFF	TGTGCCAGCTCACCAAGGGACAACACTGAAGCTTTCTTT
TRBJ1-5	.	TRBV7-8	.	CASSFGITGNQPQHF	TGTGCCAGCAGCTTCGGAATTACAGGCAATCAGCCCCAGCATTTT
TRBJ1-5	.	TRBV7-9	few	CASSLQGNQPQHF	TGTGCCAGCAGCTTACAGGGGAATCAGCCCCAGCATTTT
TRBJ2-7	TRBD2	TRBV5-6	.	CASSRPAGGQYF	TGTGCCAGCAGCCGACCAGCGGGAGGGCAGTACTTC
TRBJ2-3	TRBD2	TRBV7-7	.	CASSRLAGGARTDTQYF	TGTGCTAGCAGCCGACTAGCGGGGGGCGCCCGCACAGATACGCAGTATTTT
TRBJ2-1	TRBD1	TRBV5-1	.	CASSSPGQGAGEQFF	TGCGCCAGCAGCTCGCCGGGACAGGGGGCGGGTGAGCAGTTCTTC
TRBJ1-4	.	TRBV28	.	CASTEPKATNEKLFF	TGTGCCAGCACCGAGCCGAAGGCAACTAATGAAAAACTGTTTTTT
TRBJ1-4	.	TRBV4-3	.	CASSQEGFDEKLFF	TGCGCCAGCAGCCAAGAAGGGTTCGATGAAAAACTGTTTTTT
TRBJ2-5	.	TRBV4-3	.	CASSHDITQETQYF	TGCGCCAGCAGCCATGATATAACCCAAGAGACCCAGTACTTC
TRBJ1-1	.	TRBV10-3	.	CACSGRTEAFF	TGTGCCTGTAGCGGTCGCACTGAAGCTTTCTTT
TRBJ1-1	TRBD1	TRBV7-3	.	CASSAGQGLTEAFF	TGTGCCAGCAGCGCGGGACAGGGGCTTACTGAAGCTTTCTTT
TRBJ1-2	TRBD1	TRBV11-2	.	CASSLGMGQGYGYTF	TGTGCCAGCAGCTTAGGGATGGGACAGGGCTATGGCTACACCTTC
TRBJ2-1	TRBD2	TRBV19	.	CASSINAASGTYEQFF	TGTGCCAGTAGTATTAATGCGGCTAGCGGGACCTATGAGCAGTTCTTC
TRBJ2-6	.	TRBV4-1	.	CASSPPRTGANVLTF	TGCGCCAGCAGTCCCCCCAGGACTGGGGCCAACGTCCTGACTTTC
TRBJ2-1	.	TRBV7-2	.	CASRRPGNNEQFF	TGTGCCAGCCGCCGCCCAGGGAACAATGAGCAGTTCTTC
TRBJ2-3	TRBD2	TRBV27	.	CASSFVLAGGTDTQYF	TGTGCCAGCAGTTTTGTGCTAGCGGGTGGGACAGATACGCAGTATTTT
TRBJ1-1	.	TRBV7-2	.	CASALQAWDTEAFF	TGTGCCAGCGCCCTGCAGGCATGGGACACTGAAGCTTTCTTT
TRBJ2-3	TRBD2	TRBV6-5	once	CASSYRRGGSTDTQYF	TGTGCCAGCAGTTACCGGCGGGGGGGTAGCACAGATACGCAGTATTTT
TRBJ2-7	TRBD1	TRBV5-1	.	CASSPRQGTSYEQYF	TGCGCCAGCAGCCCCCGACAGGGAACGTCCTACGAGCAGTACTTC
TRBJ1-1	.	TRBV7-3	.	CASSREGNTEAFF	TGTGCCAGCAGCCGGGAAGGGAACACTGAAGCTTTCTTT
TRBJ2-6	.	TRBV10-2	.	CASTGGEGFSGANVLTF	TGCGCCAGCACCGGGGGAGAGGGATTCTCTGGGGCCAACGTCCTGACTTTC
TRBJ1-2	.	TRBV27	.	CASSLGIAYGYTF	TGTGCCAGCAGTTTGGGAATTGCCTATGGCTACACCTTC
TRBJ1-4	.	TRBV28	.	CASNPSGGLREKLFF	TGTGCCAGCAACCCCTCGGGGGGGTTACGGGAAAAACTGTTTTTT
TRBJ1-1	.	TRBV27	.	CASSERENTEAFF	TGTGCCAGCAGCGAGCGGGAAAACACTGAAGCTTTCTTT
TRBJ1-6	.	TRBV2	.	CASSAQFTGGSPLHF	TGTGCCAGCAGCGCCCAATTCACCGGCGGTTCACCCCTCCACTTT
TRBJ2-5	TRBD2	TRBV18	.	CASSPPLAGGQETQYF	TGTGCCAGCTCACCTCCACTAGCGGGAGGACAAGAGACCCAGTACTTC
TRBJ1-2	.	TRBV15	.	CATSLWPPGDYGYTF	TGTGCCACCAGCCTCTGGCCACCCGGGGACTATGGCTACACCTTC
TRBJ1-2	.	TRBV4-2	.	CASSQDDPGNGNYGYTF	TGTGCCAGCAGCCAAGATGACCCGGGGAATGGGAACTATGGCTACACCTTC
TRBJ2-7	.	TRBV4-2	.	CASSQDRGPEGEQYF	TGTGCCAGCAGCCAAGATCGAGGGCCCGAGGGCGAGCAGTACTTC
TRBJ1-2	TRBD1	TRBV19	.	CASSLQTGRDGYTF	TGTGCCAGTAGCCTGCAGACAGGGCGAGATGGCTACACCTTC
TRBJ1-1	.	TRBV5-3	few	CARSPRPGDTEAFF	TGTGCCAGAAGCCCTCGGCCGGGGGACACTGAAGCTTTCTTT
TRBJ2-7	TRBD1	TRBV19	.	CASSVTGKGEQYF	TGTGCCAGCTCAGTGACAGGGAAGGGCGAGCAGTACTTC
TRBJ1-1	.	TRBV2	.	CASGGDRRNTEAFF	TGTGCCAGCGGTGGGGACCGAAGGAACACTGAAGCTTTCTTT
TRBJ1-1	.	TRBV30	few	CAWSVDRTEAFF	TGTGCCTGGAGTGTAGACAGGACTGAAGCTTTCTTT
TRBJ2-5	TRBD1	TRBV15	.	CATSRDWDRGSETQYF	TGTGCCACCAGCAGAGATTGGGACAGGGGATCAGAGACCCAGTACTTC
TRBJ2-7	.	TRBV30	.	CAYAGTSANAEQYF	TGTGCCTACGCCGGGACCTCTGCGAACGCCGAGCAGTACTTC
TRBJ2-2	TRBD1	TRBV11-2	.	CASSPIQTGEAGELFF	TGTGCCAGCAGCCCAATTCAGACAGGGGAAGCCGGGGAGCTGTTTTTT
TRBJ2-7	.	TRBV7-2	.	CASSSPNVYEQYF	TGTGCCAGCAGCTCCCCCAACGTATACGAGCAGTACTTC